One sample yielded the 4 T cell receptor beta chains listed below, sequenced in a study of cytomegalovirus exposure and HLA in healthy donors. PCR employed 60 Vbeta and 13 Jbeta primers. This table comes from immunoSEQ multiplex PCR, and its TCRdb copy is limited to in-frame clones, with some not included. The sample includes fewer than 150,000 clones, about 68% of them seen just once. Sample: PBMCs. The source of these receptors is a woman aged 40 to 50 in good health and CMV-seropositive.

The chain combines TRBV6-1 with TRBJ1-2, with a weak D call TRBD1 (6 bases). Deletions cut 0 bases from V and 4 bases from J, with 21 bases between. The CDR3 extends over 18 amino acids. Germline CDR1 and CDR2: MNHNS and SASEGT. In DNA, the CDR3 is TGTGCCAGCAGTGAAGCGCTGGGTTCGGCAGGGGATCTCTATGGCTACACCTTC. Its protein is CASSEALGSAGDLYGYTF.

In its sample, this clone was seen once. For the CDR3, the DNA is TGTGCCAGCAGCTTAAAGCGGGGGGGCCTAAATTACCCTACAGATACGCAGTATTTT. Translation gives CASSLKRGGLNYPTDTQYF. This sequence joins TRBV5-4 and TRBJ2-3, with 10 positions matching TRBD2. The V segment lost 2 bases and the J segment 3 bases; nucleotides outside the gene matches: 15. Germline V gives CDR1 SGHNT, CDR2 YYREEE (reference sequence). This CDR3 region has 19 residues.

CDR3 sequence reads: CASHRPGYNEQFF. CDR3 in DNA: TGTGCCAGCCATCGGCCGGGTTACAATGAGCAGTTCTTC. The V call is TRBV2, the J call TRBJ2-1; D remains ambiguous. The V gene lost 8 bases and the J gene lost 4 bases, with 12 bases spanning the gap. Germline CDR1 and CDR2: SNHLY and FYNNEI. CDR3 length: 13 amino acids. The entire variable domain, with the rest obtained from reference TRBV2 and TRBJ2-1, is as follows: EPEVTQTPSHQVTQMGQEVILRCVPISNHLYFYWYRQILGQKVEFLVSFYNNEISEKSEIFDDQFSVERPDGSNFTLKIRSTKLEDSAMYFCASHRPGYNEQFFGPGTRLTVL.

This clone was found a few times. The chain links TRBV4-2 to TRBJ1-2; 10 bases agree with TRBD1. Trimming at V came to 0 bases and at J to 6 bases, leaving 7 bases not matched to a gene. The CDR3 runs to 16 residues. CDR1 is LGHNA, CDR2 YNFKEQ, per germline. In DNA form, the CDR3 reads TGTGCCAGCAGCCAAGAGGCCCGGGACAGGGGTCATGGCTACACCTTC. Its protein product is CASSQEARDRGHGYTF.